This TCR beta chain was sequenced for a study of T cell changes during pregnancy in multiple sclerosis (dated by TCRdb to between 2017 and 2020). For the wider study: The study examined how the T cell repertoire changed over the course of pregnancy in women with multiple sclerosis.

Regarding this clone: This receptor's antigen is unknown. Qualities for individual bases were not recorded, and no much larger clone is one base off.

The library was prepared using the immunoSEQ multiplex PCR assay. Sourced from immuneACCESS, this table was stored by TCRdb with only in-frame sequences that have V and J called. A share of the clones is absent; for the studies checked, an unresolved V gene accounts for under half, and the remainder has no known explanation. For this sample there are about 47,000 clones; about 92% appear just once. The ten largest clones represent around 2% of the sample. V ends up 4 bases short and J 2 bases short, with an unmatched junction base count of 4. The CDR3 spans 15 residues, from the cysteine through the phenylalanine. Solely the CDR3 DNA is kept, with 45 bases framed from the first base. The germline V gene specifies MNHEY as CDR1 and SVGAGI as CDR2.

The chain is encoded by TRBV6-5 joined to TRBJ2-1; TRBD1 agrees with 8 junctional bases. The source was peripheral blood, collected in the third trimester of pregnancy. The receptor was isolated from a female donor with multiple sclerosis, enrolled in a pregnancy study. The base sequence is TGTGCCAGCAGTTCCCCCAGGGGGCCCTACAATGAGCAGTTCTTC. This codes for CASSSPRGPYNEQFF.